The TCR beta chain under discussion was sequenced for a study of T cells expressing NK-cell markers. Across the study: HCMV seropositivity characterized most of the eight sequenced donors, and seronegativity one.

TCRdb re-called the 5' RACE reads; every CDR3 protein appears as one record, without DNA. The sample totals roughly 150,000 distinct CDR3 sequences. Study outcomes and limitations: In several donors, dominant CD3+CD56+NKG2C+ clonotypes ranked among the top 10 CD8+ clonotypes.

In the case of this clonotype: The antigen remains undetermined.

The CDR3 is made up of 13 amino acids. Germline CDR1 is SGHVS and CDR2 is FNYEAQ. This chain joins TRBV7-6 and TRBJ1-1; TCRdb selects TRBD1, and the lack of DNA leaves this call unchecked. The source material was blood T cells: a sorted CD56 or NKG2C T cell subset, CD4+ or CD8+ T cells, or bulk PBMC T cells (not recorded which). This receptor was identified in a man aged 18-70 years in good health. The CDR3: CASSLAGETEAFF.